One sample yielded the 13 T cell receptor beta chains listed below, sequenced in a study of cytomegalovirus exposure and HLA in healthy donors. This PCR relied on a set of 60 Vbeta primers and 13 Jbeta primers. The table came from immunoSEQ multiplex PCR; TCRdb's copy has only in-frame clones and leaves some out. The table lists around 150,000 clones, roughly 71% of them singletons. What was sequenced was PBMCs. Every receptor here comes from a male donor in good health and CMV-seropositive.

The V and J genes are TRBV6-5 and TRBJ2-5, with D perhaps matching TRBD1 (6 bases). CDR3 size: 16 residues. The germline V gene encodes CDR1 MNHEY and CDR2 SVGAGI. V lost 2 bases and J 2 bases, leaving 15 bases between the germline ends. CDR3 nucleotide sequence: TGTGCCAGCAGTTACGGTGCAGTCGGGACACAAGAGACCCAGTACTTC. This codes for CASSYGAVGTQETQYF.

CDR3 DNA sequence: TGTGCTAGTGGTTTGGTACCCACCGGACAGTTTAATTCACCCCTCCACTTT. Its translation is CASGLVPTGQFNSPLHF. The chain joins TRBV12-5 to TRBJ1-6, with D possibly being TRBD1 (6 bases). CDR3 size: 17 residues. CDR1 and CDR2 (germline): LGHNT, FRNRAP. Trimming stripped 0 bases from V and 6 bases from J, with 15 bases between.

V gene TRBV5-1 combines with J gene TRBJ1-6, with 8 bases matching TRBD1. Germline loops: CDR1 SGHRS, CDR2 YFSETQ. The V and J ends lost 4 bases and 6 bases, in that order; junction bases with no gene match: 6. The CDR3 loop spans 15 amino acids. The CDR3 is CASSRGQETNSPLHF. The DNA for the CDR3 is TGCGCCAGCAGCAGGGGACAGGAGACTAATTCACCCCTCCACTTT.

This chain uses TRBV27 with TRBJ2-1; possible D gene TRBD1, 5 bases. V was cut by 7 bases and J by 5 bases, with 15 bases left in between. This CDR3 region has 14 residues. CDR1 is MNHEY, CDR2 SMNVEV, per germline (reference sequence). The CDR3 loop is CASTSDIGDNEQFF. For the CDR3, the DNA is TGTGCCAGCACCTCGGACATTGGTGACAATGAGCAGTTCTTC.

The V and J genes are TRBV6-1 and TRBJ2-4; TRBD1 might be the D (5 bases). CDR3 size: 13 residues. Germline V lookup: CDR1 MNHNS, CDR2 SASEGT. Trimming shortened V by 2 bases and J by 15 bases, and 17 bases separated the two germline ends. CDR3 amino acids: CASSERDRDSSYF. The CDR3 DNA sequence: TGTGCCAGCAGTGAACGAGACAGAGATAGCTCGTACTTC.

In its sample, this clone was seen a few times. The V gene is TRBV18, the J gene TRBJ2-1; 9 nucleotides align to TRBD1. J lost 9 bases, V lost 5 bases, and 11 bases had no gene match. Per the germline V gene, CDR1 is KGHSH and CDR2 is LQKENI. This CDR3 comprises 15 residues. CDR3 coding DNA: TGTGCCAGCTCAAGACCCGGGACAGGGATGAGTGAGCAGTTCTTC. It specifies CASSRPGTGMSEQFF.

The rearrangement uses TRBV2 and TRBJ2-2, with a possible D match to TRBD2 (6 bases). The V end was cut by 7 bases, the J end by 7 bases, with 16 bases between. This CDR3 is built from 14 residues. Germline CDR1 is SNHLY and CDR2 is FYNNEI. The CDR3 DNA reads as TGTGCCAGCACCAGGGCTGGGGGGATCGGGGAGCTGTTTTTT. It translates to CASTRAGGIGELFF.

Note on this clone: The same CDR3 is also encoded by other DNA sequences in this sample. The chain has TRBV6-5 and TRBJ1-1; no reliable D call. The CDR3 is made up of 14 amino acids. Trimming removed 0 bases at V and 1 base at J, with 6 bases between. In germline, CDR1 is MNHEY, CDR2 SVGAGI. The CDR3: CASSYSPGNTEAFF. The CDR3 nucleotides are TGTGCCAGCAGTTACTCTCCGGGGAACACTGAAGCTTTCTTT.

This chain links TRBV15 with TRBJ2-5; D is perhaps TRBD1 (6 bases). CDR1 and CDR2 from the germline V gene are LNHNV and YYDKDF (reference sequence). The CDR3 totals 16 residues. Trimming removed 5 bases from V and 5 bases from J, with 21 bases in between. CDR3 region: CATSRNHRDTGETQYF. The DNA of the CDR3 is TGTGCCACCAGCCGCAATCACCGGGACACTGGGGAGACCCAGTACTTC.

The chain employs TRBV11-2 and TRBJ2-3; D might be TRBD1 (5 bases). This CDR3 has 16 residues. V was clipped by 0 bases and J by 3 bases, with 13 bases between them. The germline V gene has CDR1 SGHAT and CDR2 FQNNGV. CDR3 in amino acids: CASSLDSAGWTDTQYF. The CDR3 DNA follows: TGTGCCAGCAGCTTAGATTCGGCAGGGTGGACAGATACGCAGTATTTT.

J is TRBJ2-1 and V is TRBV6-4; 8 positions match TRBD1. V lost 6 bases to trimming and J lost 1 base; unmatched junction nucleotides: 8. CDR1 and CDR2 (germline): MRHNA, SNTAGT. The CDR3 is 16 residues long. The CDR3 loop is CASSPTDRASYNEQFF. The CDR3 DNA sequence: TGTGCCAGCAGCCCGACGGACAGGGCTTCCTACAATGAGCAGTTCTTC.

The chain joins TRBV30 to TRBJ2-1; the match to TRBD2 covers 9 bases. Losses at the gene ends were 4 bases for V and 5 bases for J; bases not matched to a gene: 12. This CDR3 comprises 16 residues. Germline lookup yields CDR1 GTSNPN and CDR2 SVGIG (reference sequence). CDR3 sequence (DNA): TGTGCCTGGACCCTAGCGGGGCTCCGACCGAACAATGAGCAGTTCTTC. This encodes CAWTLAGLRPNNEQFF.

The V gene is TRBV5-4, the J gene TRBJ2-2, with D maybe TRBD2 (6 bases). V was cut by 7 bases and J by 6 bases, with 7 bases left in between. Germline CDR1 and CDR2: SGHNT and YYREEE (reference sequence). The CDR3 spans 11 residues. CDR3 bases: TGTGCCAGCGGCGGGGCCGGGGAGCTGTTTTTT. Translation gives CASGGAGELFF.